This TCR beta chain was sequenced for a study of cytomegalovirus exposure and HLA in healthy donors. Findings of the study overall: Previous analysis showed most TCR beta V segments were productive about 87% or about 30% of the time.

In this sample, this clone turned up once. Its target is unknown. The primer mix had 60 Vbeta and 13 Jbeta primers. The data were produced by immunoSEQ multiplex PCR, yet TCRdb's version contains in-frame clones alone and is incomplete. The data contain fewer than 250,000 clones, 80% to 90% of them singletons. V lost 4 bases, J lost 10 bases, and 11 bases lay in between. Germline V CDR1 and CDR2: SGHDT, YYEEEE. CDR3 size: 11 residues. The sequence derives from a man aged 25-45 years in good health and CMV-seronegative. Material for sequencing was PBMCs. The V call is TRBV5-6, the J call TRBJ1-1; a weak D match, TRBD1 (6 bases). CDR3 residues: CASSRTGRAFF. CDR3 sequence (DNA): TGTGCCAGCAGCCGTACAGGGCGAGCTTTCTTT.